The rows below give T cell receptor beta chains drawn from one sample of a study of CD8+CD57+ T cells in acquired aplastic anemia. MiXCR, run by TCRdb on the reads, gives a single entry per CDR3 protein. Seen here are over 150,000 distinct CDR3 sequences, over 70% observed once, and the top ten hold under 60%. Sequenced: sorted CD4+, CD8+, or CD8+CD57+ T cells (not recorded which) from PBMCs. All receptors derive from a human donor with aplastic anemia. Each CDR3 is given with its conserved first and last residue. Each record gives: J gene, clone size, D gene, V gene, CDR3 protein, CDR3 DNA. The D gene is left open where the match is weak. Clone size is not always given. Where it is, it says once, few, many or a class for expanded clones.

>TRBJ2-1|NA|NA|TRBV20-1
CSARDPQGVGEQFF
TGCAGTGCTAGAGATCCGCAGGGTGTCGGGGAGCAGTTCTTC
>TRBJ1-4|NA|TRBD1|TRBV7-2
CASSLRLRGQSNEKLFF
TGTGCCAGCAGCTTACGGCTACGGGGACAGTCTAATGAAAAACTGTTTTTT
>TRBJ2-1|many|NA|TRBV4-1
CASTSQPWGLWDEQFF
TGCGCCAGCACGTCCCAACCATGGGGACTGTGGGATGAGCAGTTCTTC
>TRBJ2-1|many|TRBD2|TRBV6-1
CASSGTSGSYNEQFF
TGTGCCAGCAGTGGAACTAGCGGCTCGTACAATGAGCAGTTCTTC
>TRBJ2-7|few|NA|TRBV20-1
CSARPDSQNSYEQYF
TGCAGTGCTAGACCCGACAGCCAAAACTCCTACGAGCAGTACTTC
>TRBJ2-1|few|TRBD2|TRBV6-4
CASSEASGGNEQFF
TGTGCCAGCAGTGAAGCTAGCGGGGGCAATGAGCAGTTCTTC
>TRBJ2-3|few|NA|TRBV10-3
CAITLGGTSTDTQYF
TGTGCCATCACCCTAGGCGGAACTAGCACAGATACGCAGTATTTT
>TRBJ1-6|NA|NA|TRBV25-1
CASSAYIGQHSPLHF
TGTGCCAGCAGTGCTTATATCGGACAGCATTCACCCCTCCACTTT
>TRBJ2-2|NA|NA|TRBV7-8
CASSSSRRELFF
TGTGCCAGCAGCTCCTCGCGGCGGGAGCTGTTTTTT
>TRBJ1-1|NA|TRBD1|TRBV11-1
CASSVLQGGAFF
TGTGCCAGCAGCGTGCTACAGGGGGGAGCTTTCTTT
>TRBJ2-1|NA|NA|TRBV2
CASGVEGGEQFF
TGTGCCAGCGGCGTAGAGGGAGGTGAGCAGTTCTTC
>TRBJ2-1|few|TRBD2|TRBV7-7
CASSFLLAGPDEQFF
TGTGCTAGCAGCTTCCTACTAGCGGGGCCCGATGAGCAGTTCTTC
>TRBJ2-1|once|NA|TRBV5-4
CASSLDRTEDEQFF
TGTGCCAGCAGCTTGGATCGGACCGAGGATGAGCAGTTCTTC
>TRBJ2-1|NA|TRBD1|TRBV25-1
CASSATGWDEQFF
TGTGCCAGCAGTGCGACAGGGTGGGATGAGCAGTTCTTC
>TRBJ2-2|NA|NA|TRBV29-1
CSVEAKGRGTGELFF
TGCAGCGTTGAAGCGAAAGGGAGGGGGACCGGGGAGCTGTTTTTT
>TRBJ1-1|NA|TRBD1|TRBV6-1
CASSYRGHENTEAFF
TGTGCCAGCAGTTACAGGGGACACGAGAACACTGAAGCTTTCTTT
>TRBJ2-1|few|TRBD2|TRBV6-2/TRBV6-3
CASSYSAGVNEQFF
TGTGCCAGCAGTTACAGTGCGGGAGTCAATGAGCAGTTCTTC
>TRBJ2-2|NA|TRBD1|TRBV24-1
CATSDPGTGVGELFF
TGTGCCACCAGTGATCCCGGGACAGGGGTCGGGGAGCTGTTTTTT
>TRBJ2-5|once|TRBD1|TRBV5-4
CASRARQGSTETQYF
TGTGCCAGCAGGGCCAGACAGGGGAGTACCGAGACCCAGTACTTC
>TRBJ1-1|NA|NA|TRBV5-1
CASSLMGEGRTEAFF
TGCGCCAGCAGCTTGATGGGGGAGGGACGAACTGAAGCTTTCTTT
>TRBJ2-5|NA|NA|TRBV7-2
CASSEAAQETQYF
TGTGCCAGCAGTGAAGCGGCCCAAGAGACCCAGTACTTC
>TRBJ2-5|few|TRBD2|TRBV10-3
CAISRLAQETQYF
TGTGCCATCAGCCGACTAGCTCAAGAGACCCAGTACTTC
>TRBJ2-7|NA|NA|TRBV5-5
CASSLESVSNYEQYF
TGTGCCAGCAGCTTGGAGTCGGTCAGTAACTACGAGCAGTACTTC
>TRBJ1-2|few|TRBD1|TRBV5-4
CASSLRDRENYGYTF
TGTGCCAGCAGCTTGAGGGACAGGGAAAACTATGGCTACACCTTC
>TRBJ2-7|once|NA|TRBV7-9
CASSSEVGSYEQYF
TGTGCCAGCAGCTCTGAGGTTGGGTCCTACGAGCAGTACTTC
>TRBJ2-3|few|NA|TRBV10-3
CAISERQGQYF
TGTGCCATCAGTGAAAGGCAGGGGCAGTATTTT
>TRBJ2-7|few|NA|TRBV7-8
CASSLERPQDEQYF
TGTGCCAGCAGCTTAGAACGGCCCCAAGACGAGCAGTACTTC
>TRBJ2-5|NA|NA|TRBV7-9
CASTPSRGGQETQYF
TGTGCCAGCACCCCTTCCCGGGGCGGCCAAGAGACCCAGTACTTC
>TRBJ2-3|NA|NA|TRBV29-1
CSVDWQNTDTQYF
TGCAGCGTTGATTGGCAGAACACAGATACGCAGTATTTT
>TRBJ2-5|NA|NA|TRBV7-8
CASSSLREGRTKTTQYF
TGTGCCAGCAGCTCCCTCCGAGAGGGGCGGACAAAGACGACCCAGTACTTC
>TRBJ1-2|NA|NA|TRBV7-6
CASSLAYPGANYGYTF
TGTGCCAGCAGCTTAGCGTATCCAGGGGCTAACTATGGCTACACCTTC
>TRBJ2-1|NA|NA|TRBV7-2
CASRLSSYNEQFF
TGTGCCAGCAGACTTAGCTCCTACAATGAGCAGTTCTTC
>TRBJ2-2|NA|NA|TRBV3-1
CASSPTSGELFF
TGTGCCAGCAGCCCCACGTCTGGGGAGCTGTTTTTT
>TRBJ1-2|few|TRBD1|TRBV10-2
CASSENPDREYGYGYTF
TGCGCCAGCAGTGAAAACCCGGACAGGGAGTATGGCTATGGCTACACCTTC
>TRBJ2-6|NA|NA|TRBV15
CATSRERARGANVLTF
TGTGCCACCAGCAGAGAGAGGGCGCGAGGGGCCAACGTCCTGACTTTC
>TRBJ2-3|NA|NA|TRBV7-3
CASDSTDTQYF
TGTGCCAGCGACTCCACAGATACGCAGTATTTT
>TRBJ2-5|once|NA|TRBV7-9
CASSQAAYQETQYF
TGTGCCAGCAGTCAAGCGGCGTACCAAGAGACCCAGTACTTC
>TRBJ1-2|NA|NA|TRBV7-9
CASSLAEGGSGYTF
TGTGCCAGCAGCTTAGCGGAGGGGGGCAGTGGCTACACCTTC
>TRBJ2-7|NA|NA|TRBV20-1
CSARAGIYEQYF
TGCAGTGCTAGGGCCGGGATCTACGAGCAGTACTTC
>TRBJ2-7|NA|NA|TRBV24-1
CATSDPGAEQYF
TGTGCCACCAGTGACCCAGGGGCCGAGCAGTACTTC
>TRBJ1-1|once|NA|TRBV19
CASSGYTEAFF
TGTGCCAGTAGCGGGTACACTGAAGCTTTCTTT
>TRBJ1-2|few|TRBD1|TRBV29-1
CSVGTGDYGYTF
TGCAGCGTGGGGACAGGGGACTATGGCTACACCTTC
>TRBJ2-7|few|TRBD2|TRBV11-1
CASSPTSGITYEQYF
TGTGCCAGCAGTCCAACTAGCGGGATTACCTACGAGCAGTACTTC
>TRBJ2-2|NA|TRBD2|TRBV29-1
CSVAASGTAGELFF
TGCAGCGTTGCCGCTAGCGGGACGGCCGGGGAGCTGTTTTTT
>TRBJ1-5|few|NA|TRBV24-1
CATSAVGQPQHF
TGTGCTACCAGTGCCGTAGGACAGCCCCAGCATTTT
>TRBJ2-1|NA|TRBD1|TRBV20-1
CSAKGDRGDEQFF
TGCAGTGCTAAGGGGGACAGGGGAGATGAGCAGTTCTTC
>TRBJ1-2|NA|TRBD1|TRBV24-1
CATQDGTAYGYTF
TGTGCCACCCAAGATGGGACAGCCTATGGCTACACCTTC
>TRBJ2-7|NA|NA|TRBV10-3
CAISEIRGSEQYF
TGTGCCATCAGTGAGATTAGGGGGAGCGAGCAGTACTTC
>TRBJ1-2|NA|NA|TRBV29-1
CSANLGSGTYGYTF
TGCAGCGCAAATCTAGGTTCGGGGACCTATGGCTACACCTTC
>TRBJ2-2|few|NA|TRBV19
CASSNLGGLGTGELFF
TGTGCCAGTAGTAACCTGGGGGGACTCGGCACCGGGGAGCTGTTTTTT
>TRBJ2-3|NA|NA|TRBV20-1
CSAVPGYTDTQYF
TGCAGTGCTGTACCGGGTTACACAGATACGCAGTATTTT
>TRBJ1-5|NA|TRBD1|TRBV5-6
CASTGQGQQPQHF
TGTGCCAGCACCGGACAGGGTCAGCAGCCCCAGCATTTT